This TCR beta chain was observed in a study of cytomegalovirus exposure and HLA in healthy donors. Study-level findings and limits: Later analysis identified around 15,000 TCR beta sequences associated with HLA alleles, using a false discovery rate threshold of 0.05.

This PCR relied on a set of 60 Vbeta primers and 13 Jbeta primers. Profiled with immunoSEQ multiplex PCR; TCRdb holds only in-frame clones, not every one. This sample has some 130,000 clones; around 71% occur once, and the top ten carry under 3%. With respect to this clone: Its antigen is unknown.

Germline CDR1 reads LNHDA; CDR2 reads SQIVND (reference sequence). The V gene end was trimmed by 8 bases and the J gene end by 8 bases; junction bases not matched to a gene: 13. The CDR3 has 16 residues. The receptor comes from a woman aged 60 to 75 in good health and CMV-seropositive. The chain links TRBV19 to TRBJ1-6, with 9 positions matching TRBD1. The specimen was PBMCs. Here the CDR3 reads CASAEGSGTGYSPLHF. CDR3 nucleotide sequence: TGTGCCAGTGCCGAAGGATCCGGGACAGGGTATTCACCCCTCCACTTT.